The 10 T cell receptor beta chains below all came from one sample that was sequenced in a study of cytotoxic CD8 clonotypes in ibrutinib-treated CLL. Only in-frame clones appear in the TCRdb table, and some are missing; sequencing was by immunoSEQ multiplex PCR. Of around 150,000 clones listed, more than 75% were seen once; the top ten hold approximately 7.6%. The source was PBMCs, collected after 36 months of ibrutinib treatment. Every receptor here comes from a human donor with chronic lymphocytic leukemia.

The rearrangement joins TRBV5-4 to TRBJ2-3; D perhaps matches TRBD2 (5 bases). The CDR3 has 14 residues. CDR1 and CDR2 from the germline V gene are SGHNT and YYREEE (reference sequence). Trimming cost V 2 bases and J 0 bases, with 7 bases left between them. For the CDR3, the DNA is TGTGCCAGCAGCTTCTGGACTAGCACAGATACGCAGTATTTT. It specifies CASSFWTSTDTQYF.

The chain employs TRBV5-1 and TRBJ2-7; 7 positions agree with TRBD2. From germline, CDR1 is SGHRS and CDR2 YFSETQ. The CDR3 contains 14 residues. V shed 1 base, J shed 5 bases, and the junction held 6 bases outside the gene matches. The CDR3 DNA is TGCGCCAGCAGCTTGACTAGCGTTTTCCACGAGCAGTACTTC. This sequence encodes CASSLTSVFHEQYF.

The rearrangement links TRBV12-5 to TRBJ2-7, with 8 bases matching TRBD1. V lost 7 bases and J lost 4; bases outside the gene matches: 9. The CDR3 is made up of 14 amino acids. CDR1 and CDR2 (germline): LGHNT, FRNRAP. The CDR3 DNA is TGTGCTAGTGTTCTAACGGGACAGGATTACGAGCAGTACTTC. Encoded protein: CASVLTGQDYEQYF.

The chain uses TRBV7-2 and TRBJ1-3; D call uncertain. This CDR3 has 17 amino acids. Trimming removed 5 bases at V and 0 bases at J, with 17 bases between. Germline V gene sequence: CDR1 SGHTA, CDR2 FQGNSA. The CDR3 sequence is CASSHIAARRSGNTIYF. CDR3 coding DNA: TGTGCCAGCAGCCACATCGCGGCCCGACGCTCTGGAAACACCATATATTTT.

The gene calls are TRBV11-2 and TRBJ1-6; D unclear. CDR3 length: 17 residues. CDR1 and CDR2 (germline): SGHAT, FQNNGV. The V end was cut by 1 base, the J end by 0 bases, with 10 bases between. CDR3 protein: CASSLGVLSSYNSPLHF. In DNA form, the CDR3 reads TGTGCCAGCAGCTTAGGAGTTTTGAGCTCCTATAATTCACCCCTCCACTTT.

The J gene is TRBJ1-5, the V gene TRBV7-7; 7 bases agree with TRBD1. With 5 bases clipped from V and 4 bases from J, the junction kept 2 bases outside the gene matches. This CDR3 comprises 13 residues. CDR1 SSHAT and CDR2 FNYEAQ come from the germline V gene (reference sequence). The CDR3 is CASSLDRNQPQHF. The CDR3 DNA reads as TGTGCCAGCAGCCTGGACAGGAATCAGCCCCAGCATTTT.

V gene TRBV2 combines with J gene TRBJ2-2, with D perhaps matching TRBD2 (6 bases). V lost 1 base and J lost 5, with 8 bases in between. The germline gives CDR1 SNHLY, CDR2 FYNNEI. The CDR3 length is 14 residues. CDR3 protein: CASSEGGDTGELFF. CDR3 nucleotides: TGTGCCAGCAGTGAAGGGGGGGATACCGGGGAGCTGTTTTTT.

This clone was found once. The chain has TRBV7-2 and TRBJ2-1; 14 bases align to TRBD2. CDR3 length: 19 amino acids. V shed 5 bases and J 0 bases; nucleotides not matched to a gene: 9. Germline lookup yields CDR1 SGHTA and CDR2 FQGNSA. The CDR3 sequence is CASSVGTSGRWASYNEQFF. In DNA form, the CDR3 reads TGTGCCAGCAGCGTAGGGACTAGCGGGAGATGGGCCTCCTACAATGAGCAGTTCTTC.

This chain connects TRBV5-1 to TRBJ2-3, with D possibly being TRBD1 (5 bases). V lost 2 bases and J lost 1, with 14 bases in between. CDR3 size: 16 residues. From germline, CDR1 is SGHRS and CDR2 YFSETQ. CDR3 DNA: TGCGCCAGCAGCTTCTATAGAGCCAGGGGCACAGATACGCAGTATTTT. It codes for CASSFYRARGTDTQYF. Together with reference TRBV5-1 and TRBJ2-3, the CDR3 gives the full variable domain: KAGVTQTPRYLIKTRGQQVTLSCSPISGHRSVSWYQQTPGQGLQFLFEYFSETQRNKGNFPGRFSGRQFSNSRSEMNVSTLELGDSALYLCASSFYRARGTDTQYFGPGTRLTVL.

The gene calls are TRBV2 and TRBJ2-3; D is ambiguous. The V end was cut by 8 bases, the J end by 8 bases, with 11 bases between. The CDR3 runs 11 residues. Germline lookup yields CDR1 SNHLY and CDR2 FYNNEI. CDR3 region: CASGPYGTQYF. CDR3 in DNA: TGTGCCAGCGGTCCGTATGGTACGCAGTATTTT.